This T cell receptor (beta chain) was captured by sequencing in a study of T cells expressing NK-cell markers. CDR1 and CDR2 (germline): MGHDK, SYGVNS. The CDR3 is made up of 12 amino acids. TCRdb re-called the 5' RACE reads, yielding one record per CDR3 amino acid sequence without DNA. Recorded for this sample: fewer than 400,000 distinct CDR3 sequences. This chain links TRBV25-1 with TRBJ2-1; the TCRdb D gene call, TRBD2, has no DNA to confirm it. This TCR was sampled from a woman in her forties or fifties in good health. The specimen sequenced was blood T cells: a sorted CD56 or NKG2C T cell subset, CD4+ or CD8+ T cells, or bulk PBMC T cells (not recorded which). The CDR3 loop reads CASTEGGLEQFF.